One sample yielded the 32 T cell receptor beta chains listed below, sequenced in a study of blood T cells in healthy people across ages. The use of a sample-barcoded 5' primer and a J-beta primer mix characterized a second PCR of about 6 to 11 cycles. TCRdb passed the 5' RACE reads through MiXCR, listing each CDR3 protein once. The sample has around 790,000 distinct CDR3 sequences; more than 40% are singletons. Material: blood. These receptors were taken from a man aged 55 to 70 in good health.

This clonotype was seen at least ten times. The chain joins TRBV4-1 to TRBJ2-7; weak D call: TRBD1 (6 bases). V lost 0 bases, J lost 2 bases, and 8 bases lay in between. Germline CDR1 MGHRA, CDR2 YSYEKL. This CDR3 region has 14 residues. CDR3 DNA sequence: TGCGCCAGCAGCCAAGATACAGGGCCCTACGAGCAGTACTTC. Its protein is CASSQDTGPYEQYF.

V gene TRBV5-1 combines with J gene TRBJ2-1; 7 nucleotides agree with TRBD2. Germline-derived CDR1 and CDR2 are SGHRS and YFSETQ. The CDR3 spans 17 residues. The J segment lost 2 bases and the V segment lost 0 bases, leaving 8 bases of the junction unmatched. The chain's CDR3 is CASSLASLAGAYNEQFF. Here the CDR3 DNA reads TGCGCCAGCAGCTTGGCCTCCCTGGCGGGGGCCTACAATGAGCAGTTCTTC.

This rearrangement joins TRBV12-3 or TRBV12-4 to TRBJ1-1, with D possibly matching TRBD1 (6 bases). This CDR3 is 14 amino acids long. The V end was cut by 5 bases, the J end by 5 bases, with 15 bases between. In DNA form, the CDR3 reads TGTGCCAGCAGTCGGACAGTCGTGGGTACTGAAGCTTTCTTT. Protein: CASSRTVVGTEAFF.

The chain is built from TRBV20-1 and TRBJ1-4; D is ambiguous. The germline V gene encodes CDR1 DFQATT and CDR2 SNEGSKA (reference sequence). V was clipped by 8 bases and J by 6 bases, with 10 bases between them. The CDR3 length is 11 residues. CDR3 coding DNA: TGCAGTATGCGATTGGATGAAAAACTGTTTTTT. Protein sequence: CSMRLDEKLFF.

The V and J genes are TRBV5-4 and TRBJ2-3; 9 bases align to TRBD2. V gave up 0 bases and J gave up 2 bases; unmatched junction bases: 4. Germline V CDR1 and CDR2: SGHNT, YYREEE (reference sequence). The CDR3 totals 16 residues. The CDR3 sequence: CASSLGGGGNTDTQYF. CDR3 in DNA: TGTGCCAGCAGCTTGGGCGGGGGGGGGAACACAGATACGCAGTATTTT.

The chain employs TRBV10-3 and TRBJ2-5; 7 bases agree with TRBD1. The germline V gene encodes CDR1 ENHRY and CDR2 SYGVKD. The CDR3 extends over 13 amino acids. Germline trimming cut 6 bases from V and 11 bases from J; bases unmatched to any gene: 12. The CDR3: CAIRRTGTEEQYF. CDR3 bases: TGTGCCATCAGGAGAACCGGGACAGAAGAGCAGTACTTC.

The chain links TRBV4-3 to TRBJ2-1, with D maybe TRBD1 (6 bases). CDR1 is LGHNA and CDR2 is YSLEER in the germline V gene. The V gene lost 0 bases and the J gene lost 4 bases, with 10 bases spanning the gap. The CDR3 loop spans 15 amino acids. CDR3 nucleotide sequence: TGCGCCAGCAGCCAAGAGAACAGGGCTTACAATGAGCAGTTCTTC. The encoded protein is CASSQENRAYNEQFF.

The genes are TRBV19 and TRBJ2-3; TRBD2 matches at 14 bases. Germline V CDR1 and CDR2: LNHDA, SQIVND (reference sequence). The V gene end was trimmed by 5 bases and the J gene end by 4 bases; junction bases not matched to a gene: 5. CDR3 size: 16 residues. This chain's CDR3 is CASSRGTSGGADTQYF. The CDR3 region has the DNA TGTGCCAGTAGTCGAGGGACTAGCGGGGGTGCAGATACGCAGTATTTT.

The rearrangement joins TRBV6-2 or TRBV6-3 to TRBJ1-1, with a tentative D call TRBD1 (5 bases). The CDR3 contains 13 residues. Germline V CDR1 and CDR2: MNHEY, SVGEGT. Trimming took 6 bases from V and 5 from J, leaving 13 bases between them. CDR3 bases: TGTGCCAGCAGACCCCCAGGGATTACTGAAGCTTTCTTT. Translating gives CASRPPGITEAFF.

This clonotype was seen a handful of times. The V and J genes are TRBV5-1 and TRBJ2-1, with D uncertain. From germline, CDR1 is SGHRS and CDR2 YFSETQ. The CDR3 consists of 12 residues. Between the trimmed V and J ends, which lost 4 bases and 15 bases, there was a span of 17 bases. The CDR3 protein is CASSTKPGVAFF. DNA of the CDR3: TGCGCCAGCAGCACCAAACCGGGTGTGGCGTTCTTC.

The V gene is TRBV7-9, the J gene TRBJ2-5, with 9 nucleotides matching TRBD1. The CDR3 sequence is 13 residues long. CDR1 is SEHNR and CDR2 is FQNEAQ in the germline V gene (reference sequence). V lost 5 bases to trimming and J lost 11 bases; unmatched junction nucleotides: 9. Here the CDR3 reads CASSPPGQGGQYF. The DNA of the CDR3 is TGTGCCAGCAGCCCCCCGGGACAGGGTGGGCAGTACTTC.

This clonotype occurred a few times. The chain recombines TRBV7-2 with TRBJ2-7; 8 positions match TRBD2. V was clipped by 3 bases and J by 3 bases; unmatched bases: 4. CDR1 is SGHTA and CDR2 is FQGNSA in the germline V gene. The CDR3 sequence is 14 residues long. CDR3 protein: CASSFTGLDYEQYF. The CDR3 coding sequence is TGTGCCAGCAGCTTTACGGGACTAGACTACGAGCAGTACTTC.

This chain uses TRBV12-3 or TRBV12-4 with TRBJ1-2; D is unclear. This CDR3 is built from 13 residues. The ends were cut back, 1 base at V and 6 bases at J, with 9 bases in the middle. The CDR3 DNA sequence: TGTGCCAGCAGTTTAGTTACAGCCGATGGCTACACCTTC. It codes for CASSLVTADGYTF.

J is TRBJ2-3 and V is TRBV7-3; D unresolved. Trimming removed 1 base from V and 4 bases from J, with 9 bases in between. The CDR3 is 14 amino acids. Germline loops: CDR1 SGHTA, CDR2 FQGTGA. CDR3 region: CASSLNLGADTQYF. The CDR3 nucleotides are TGTGCCAGCAGCTTAAATCTCGGCGCAGATACGCAGTATTTT.

This clonotype has only one observation. V usage is TRBV28 and J usage is TRBJ2-7; D could derive from TRBD1 or TRBD2 (5 bases each). The tail of the sequence fits TRBJ2-5 better, so the J call may be wrong. Looked up from germline, CDR1 is MDHEN and CDR2 is SYDVKM. The CDR3 totals 12 residues. In DNA form, the CDR3 reads TGTGCCAGCAGTCTTGGGGGTTGGACCCAGTACTTC. Its protein is CASSLGGWTQYF.

This chain links TRBV3-1 with TRBJ2-5; D remains unclear. The CDR3 runs to 14 residues. CDR1 and CDR2 from the germline V gene are LGHDT and YNNKEL (reference sequence). The V end lost 4 bases, the J end lost 0 bases, and 9 bases lay between the germline ends. CDR3 bases: TGTGCCAGCAGCCGTACAGAATACCAAGAGACCCAGTACTTC. It translates to CASSRTEYQETQYF.

This clonotype showed up just once. The chain joins TRBV6-1 to TRBJ2-7, with 7 bases aligning to TRBD1. Germline CDR1 MNHNS, CDR2 SASEGT. The CDR3 spans 13 residues. With V trimmed by 1 base and J by 11 bases, 8 bases remained unmatched. As DNA, the CDR3 is TGTGCCAGCAGTGAAGTTCCAGGGGGACGTGAGTACTTC. Amino acids: CASSEVPGGREYF.

As DNA, the CDR3 is TGTGCCAGCTCAGGGCCAGGCAACGTCGAGACCCAGTACTTC. Protein: CASSGPGNVETQYF. V and J are TRBV7-6 and TRBJ2-5, with TRBD1 as a possible D gene (5 bases). Germline CDR1 SGHVS, CDR2 FNYEAQ. The CDR3 totals 14 residues. Trimming left V 8 bases short and J 5 bases short, with 18 bases between. The full variable domain, rest sourced from reference TRBV7-6 and TRBJ2-5, is GAGVSQSPRYKVTKRGQDVALRCDPISGHVSLYWYRQALGQGPEFLTYFNYEAQQDKSGLPNDRFSAERPEGSISTLTIQRTEQRDSAMYRCASSGPGNVETQYFGPGTRLLVL.

To note about this clonotype: Being one base from a much bigger clone, this may be a read error. DNA of the CDR3: TGTGCCAGCACCGGAACAGGAGATGGTGAGCAGTTCTTC. It specifies CASTGTGDGEQFF. The rearrangement links TRBV9 to TRBJ2-1, with a tentative D call TRBD1 (5 bases). This CDR3 comprises 13 residues. CDR1 and CDR2 (germline): SGDLS, YYNGEE. V lost 6 bases and J lost 9, with 16 bases in between.

The CDR3 region is CATSRVSSGRMYF. The CDR3, as DNA: TGTGCCACCAGCAGAGTCTCGTCCGGGAGAATGTACTTC. This rearrangement joins TRBV15 to TRBJ2-7; D may be TRBD2 (6 bases). Germline loops: CDR1 LNHNV, CDR2 YYDKDF (reference sequence). The CDR3 length is 13 residues. V shed 1 base and J shed 12 bases, with 16 bases lying between them.

This clonotype has more than one count but fewer than ten. The chain employs TRBV9 and TRBJ1-6, with a tentative D call TRBD1 (5 bases). The germline V gene encodes CDR1 SGDLS and CDR2 YYNGEE. The CDR3 is 15 amino acids. The ends were cut back, 4 bases at V and 3 bases at J, with 11 bases in the middle. Here the CDR3 DNA reads TGTGCCAGCAGCCCACTCGACAGCTATAATTCACCCCTCCACTTT. This codes for CASSPLDSYNSPLHF.

This clonotype was picked up many times. The rearrangement joins TRBV7-9 to TRBJ1-5; D unclear. The germline V and J ends were trimmed by 3 bases and 5 bases, with 5 bases remaining between them. From germline, CDR1 is SEHNR and CDR2 FQNEAQ (reference sequence). This CDR3 comprises 12 residues. The CDR3 DNA reads TGTGCCAGCAGCTTCCCTGATCAGCCCCAGCATTTT. Translation gives CASSFPDQPQHF.

This clonotype was seen a handful of times. The rearrangement uses TRBV2 and TRBJ1-6; D unclear. There are 14 residues in the CDR3. V was cut by 3 bases and J by 9 bases, with 12 bases left in between. From germline, CDR1 is SNHLY and CDR2 FYNNEI. DNA for the CDR3: TGTGCCAGCAGTGATTTGCGGGTAGTTTCACCCCTCCACTTT. Translated: CASSDLRVVSPLHF.

The gene calls are TRBV11-2 and TRBJ1-6, with unresolved D. Germline V gene sequence: CDR1 SGHAT, CDR2 FQNNGV. Trimming removed 2 bases from V and 4 bases from J, with 12 bases in between. The CDR3 loop spans 16 amino acids. The CDR3 loop reads CASSLILGRYNSPLHF. The CDR3 DNA sequence: TGTGCCAGCAGCTTAATACTGGGGAGGTATAATTCACCCCTCCACTTT.

The rearrangement links TRBV10-3 to TRBJ2-5, with D hard to call. With 6 bases removed from V and 7 bases from J, the gap between germline ends came to 24 bases. CDR3 length: 16 residues. Per the germline V gene, CDR1 is ENHRY and CDR2 is SYGVKD. The CDR3 is CAIRGEAADLLATQYF. The DNA of the CDR3 is TGTGCCATCAGGGGCGAGGCGGCAGACCTATTAGCGACCCAGTACTTC.

Regarding this clonotype: With a much larger clone just one base away, this may be a read error. This chain uses TRBV7-2 with TRBJ2-7, with D perhaps TRBD1 (7 bases). CDR3 length: 13 residues. Germline values: CDR1 SGHTA, CDR2 FQGNSA. CDR3 loop: CAGSPQGGYEQYF. The CDR3 coding sequence is TGTGCCGGCAGCCCTCAGGGGGGCTACGAGCAGTACTTC.

The rearrangement links TRBV3-1 to TRBJ2-1, with D perhaps TRBD2 (6 bases). Germline-derived CDR1 and CDR2 are LGHDT and YNNKEL (reference sequence). This CDR3 has 15 residues. Trimming stripped 4 bases from V and 2 bases from J, with 12 bases between. CDR3 amino acids: CASSPRGGAYNEQFF. The CDR3 DNA sequence: TGTGCCAGCAGCCCCCGTGGAGGGGCCTACAATGAGCAGTTCTTC.

This clonotype was counted between two and nine times. CDR3 sequence: CASSLMRPSSYNEQYF. In DNA form, the CDR3 reads TGTGCCAGCAGCTTAATGAGACCTTCCTCCTACAATGAGCAGTACTTC. The chain is built from TRBV7-2 and TRBJ2-1; D unresolved. Near its end, the DNA agrees better with TRBJ2-7, so the J call may be wrong. CDR3 length: 16 residues. Germline CDR1 SGHTA, CDR2 FQGNSA.

This clonotype was detected only a few times. V is TRBV7-2 and J is TRBJ2-3, with 11 positions matching TRBD2. The CDR3 has 18 amino acids. Germline trimming cut 1 base from V and 4 bases from J; bases unmatched to any gene: 10. Germline-derived CDR1 and CDR2 are SGHTA and FQGNSA. CDR3 region: CASSLELISGGAPDTQYF. CDR3 nucleotide sequence: TGTGCCAGCAGCTTAGAGCTGATTAGCGGGGGGGCTCCAGATACGCAGTATTTT.

This clonotype was seen a handful of times. The V call is TRBV6-1, the J call TRBJ2-5; D may be TRBD1 (5 bases). V dropped 2 bases and J dropped 4 bases, with 8 bases sitting between them. This CDR3 has 13 residues. In germline, CDR1 is MNHNS, CDR2 SASEGT. The CDR3 reads CASSEWGPETQYF. Written as DNA, the CDR3 is TGTGCCAGCAGTGAATGGGGCCCAGAGACCCAGTACTTC.

The sample holds a few counts of this clonotype. V and J are TRBV2 and TRBJ2-1, with 11 bases lining up with TRBD1. Germline V gives CDR1 SNHLY, CDR2 FYNNEI. V was clipped by 3 bases and J by 3 bases; unmatched bases: 7. This CDR3 has 17 residues. CDR3 coding DNA: TGTGCCAGCAGTGATTTGCGGACAGGGGGCCACTACAATGAGCAGTTCTTC. As protein: CASSDLRTGGHYNEQFF.

The V and J genes are TRBV5-1 and TRBJ2-7, with D possibly being TRBD1 (6 bases). CDR3 size: 14 residues. Trimming took off 3 bases at V and 1 base at J, with 11 bases between the two ends. Per the germline V gene, CDR1 is SGHRS and CDR2 is YFSETQ. In DNA, the CDR3 is TGCGCCAGCAGCTCCTCAACAGGGTCCTACGAGCAGTACTTC. It is translated as CASSSSTGSYEQYF.